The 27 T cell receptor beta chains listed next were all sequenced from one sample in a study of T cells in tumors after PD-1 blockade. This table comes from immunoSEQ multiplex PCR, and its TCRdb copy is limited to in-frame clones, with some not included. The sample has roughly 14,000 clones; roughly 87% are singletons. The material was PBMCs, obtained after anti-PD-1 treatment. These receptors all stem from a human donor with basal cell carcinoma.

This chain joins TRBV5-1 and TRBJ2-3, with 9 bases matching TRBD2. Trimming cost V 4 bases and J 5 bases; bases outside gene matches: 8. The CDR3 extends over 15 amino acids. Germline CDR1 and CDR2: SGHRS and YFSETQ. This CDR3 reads CASSLSGSTKDTQYF. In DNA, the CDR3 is TGCGCCAGCAGCCTTAGCGGGAGTACGAAAGATACGCAGTATTTT.

The CDR3 is CSVAPTGAYEQYF. The CDR3 bases are TGCAGCGTCGCCCCGACTGGAGCCTACGAGCAGTACTTC. This rearrangement joins TRBV29-1 to TRBJ2-7; D not certain. The CDR3 totals 13 residues. The germline CDR1 and CDR2 sequences are SQVTM and ANQGSEA. The V and J ends lost 6 bases and 2 bases respectively, with 14 bases between them.

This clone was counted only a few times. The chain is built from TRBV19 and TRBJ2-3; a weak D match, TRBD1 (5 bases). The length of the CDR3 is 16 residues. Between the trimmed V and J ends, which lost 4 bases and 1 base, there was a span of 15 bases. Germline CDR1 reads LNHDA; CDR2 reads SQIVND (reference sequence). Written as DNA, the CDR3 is TGTGCCAGTAGTAACTCGCCTGGCAGGGGCACAGATACGCAGTATTTT. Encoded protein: CASSNSPGRGTDTQYF.

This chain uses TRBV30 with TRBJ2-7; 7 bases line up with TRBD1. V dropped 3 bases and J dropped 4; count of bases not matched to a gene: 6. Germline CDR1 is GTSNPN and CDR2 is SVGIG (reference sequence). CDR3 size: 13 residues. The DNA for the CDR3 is TGTGCCTGGAGGAGCAGGGGGATATACGAGCAGTACTTC. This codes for CAWRSRGIYEQYF.

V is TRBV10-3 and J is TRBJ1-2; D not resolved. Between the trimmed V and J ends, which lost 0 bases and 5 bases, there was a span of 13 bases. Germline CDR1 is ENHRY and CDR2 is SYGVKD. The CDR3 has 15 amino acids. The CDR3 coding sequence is TGTGCCATCAGTGAGTCGGGGTGGGGAAGTTATGGCTACACCTTC. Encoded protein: CAISESGWGSYGYTF.

The CDR3 DNA reads TGTGCCAGCAACGAGGTTTCCTACGAGCAGTACTTC. It specifies CASNEVSYEQYF. The gene calls are TRBV6-5 and TRBJ2-7; D remains unclear. Trimming removed 7 bases from V and 1 base from J, with 8 bases in between. The V gene's germline CDR1 is MNHEY and CDR2 SVGAGI. This CDR3 spans 12 amino acids.

The CDR3 loop is CASSPIRPGANVLTF. The DNA for the CDR3 is TGTGCCAGCAGTCCGATACGACCTGGGGCCAACGTCCTGACTTTC. This chain links TRBV27 with TRBJ2-6; D not certain. From germline, CDR1 is MNHEY and CDR2 SMNVEV (reference sequence). The CDR3 consists of 15 residues. Trimming pared 5 bases from V and 2 bases from J, leaving 10 bases between.

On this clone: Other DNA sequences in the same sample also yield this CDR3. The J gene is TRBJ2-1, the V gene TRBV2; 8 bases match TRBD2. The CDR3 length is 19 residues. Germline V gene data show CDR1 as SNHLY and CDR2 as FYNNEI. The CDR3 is CPPCDGGAGAGSSYNEQFF. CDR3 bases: TGTCCCCCCTGTGACGGGGGGGCGGGGGCGGGGAGCTCCTACAATGAGCAGTTCTTC.

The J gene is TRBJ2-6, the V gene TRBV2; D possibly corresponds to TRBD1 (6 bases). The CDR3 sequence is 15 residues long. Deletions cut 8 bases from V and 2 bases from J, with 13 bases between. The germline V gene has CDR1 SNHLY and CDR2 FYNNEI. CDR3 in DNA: TGTGCCAGCTGTCGACAGGCACCTGGGGCCAACGTCCTGACTTTC. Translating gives CASCRQAPGANVLTF.

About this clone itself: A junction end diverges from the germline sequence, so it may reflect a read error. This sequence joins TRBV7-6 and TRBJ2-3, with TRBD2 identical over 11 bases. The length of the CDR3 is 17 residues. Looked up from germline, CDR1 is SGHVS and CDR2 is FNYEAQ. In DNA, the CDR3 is TGTGCCAGCAACTTAGACCTAGCGGGAGGAACAGTTGCTACGCAGTATTTT. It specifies CASNLDLAGGTVATQYF.

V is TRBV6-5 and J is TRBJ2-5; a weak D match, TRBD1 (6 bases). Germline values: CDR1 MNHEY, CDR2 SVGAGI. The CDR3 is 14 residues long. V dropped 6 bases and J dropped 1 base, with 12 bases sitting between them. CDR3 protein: CASSLGQAQETQYF. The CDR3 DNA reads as TGTGCCAGCAGCTTGGGACAAGCCCAAGAGACCCAGTACTTC.

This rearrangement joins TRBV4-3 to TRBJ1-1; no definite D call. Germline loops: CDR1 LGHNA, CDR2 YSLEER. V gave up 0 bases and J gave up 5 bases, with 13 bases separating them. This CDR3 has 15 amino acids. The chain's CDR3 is CASSQDRAKGTEAFF. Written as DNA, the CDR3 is TGCGCCAGCAGCCAAGATAGGGCCAAAGGGACTGAAGCTTTCTTT.

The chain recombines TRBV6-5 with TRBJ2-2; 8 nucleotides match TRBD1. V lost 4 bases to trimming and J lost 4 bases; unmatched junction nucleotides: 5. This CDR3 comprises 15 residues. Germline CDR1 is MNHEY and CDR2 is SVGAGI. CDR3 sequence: CASSSQGAVTGELFF. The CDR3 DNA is TGTGCCAGCAGTTCCCAGGGGGCGGTCACCGGGGAGCTGTTTTTT.

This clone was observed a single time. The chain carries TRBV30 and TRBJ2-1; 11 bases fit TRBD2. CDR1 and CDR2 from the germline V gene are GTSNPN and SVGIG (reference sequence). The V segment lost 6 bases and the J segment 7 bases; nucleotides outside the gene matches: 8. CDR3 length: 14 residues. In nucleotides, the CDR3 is TGTGCCTGCCTACTAGCGGGAGTGGGAAATGAGCAGTTCTTC. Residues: CACLLAGVGNEQFF.

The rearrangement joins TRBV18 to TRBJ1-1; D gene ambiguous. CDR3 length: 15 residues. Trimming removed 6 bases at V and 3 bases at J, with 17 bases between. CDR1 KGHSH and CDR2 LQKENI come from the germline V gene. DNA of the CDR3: TGTGCCAGCTCGACCCTCCGGGGATGGGACACTGAAGCTTTCTTT. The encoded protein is CASSTLRGWDTEAFF.

The CDR3 region is CASSEASDNEQFF. The CDR3, as DNA: TGCGCCAGCAGTGAGGCTAGCGACAATGAGCAGTTCTTC. The chain has TRBV10-1 and TRBJ2-1; maybe TRBD2 (6 bases). V was shortened by 2 bases and J by 5 bases, with 7 bases between the two germline ends. The V gene's germline CDR1 is WNHNN and CDR2 SYGVQD (reference sequence). The CDR3 covers 13 residues.

The CDR3: CASSSGLAGGKALNEQYF. The CDR3 DNA reads as TGCGCCAGCAGCTCCGGACTAGCGGGGGGGAAAGCTTTGAACGAGCAGTACTTC. The V call is TRBV5-1, the J call TRBJ2-7; 15 bases line up with TRBD2. Per the germline V gene, CDR1 is SGHRS and CDR2 is YFSETQ. V dropped 3 bases and J dropped 5; count of bases not matched to a gene: 12. The CDR3 spans 18 residues.

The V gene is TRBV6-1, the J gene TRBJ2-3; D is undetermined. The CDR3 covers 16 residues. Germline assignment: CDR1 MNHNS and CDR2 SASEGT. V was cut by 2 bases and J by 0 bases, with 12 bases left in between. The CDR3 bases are TGTGCCAGCAGTGAATATGGCGGATCTAGCACAGATACGCAGTATTTT. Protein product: CASSEYGGSSTDTQYF.

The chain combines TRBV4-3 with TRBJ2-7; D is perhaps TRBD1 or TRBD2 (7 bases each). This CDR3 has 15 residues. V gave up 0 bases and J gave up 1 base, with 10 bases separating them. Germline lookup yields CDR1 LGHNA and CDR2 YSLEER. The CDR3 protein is CASSQDRGGSYEQYF. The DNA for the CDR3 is TGCGCCAGCAGCCAAGACAGGGGGGGGTCCTACGAGCAGTACTTC.

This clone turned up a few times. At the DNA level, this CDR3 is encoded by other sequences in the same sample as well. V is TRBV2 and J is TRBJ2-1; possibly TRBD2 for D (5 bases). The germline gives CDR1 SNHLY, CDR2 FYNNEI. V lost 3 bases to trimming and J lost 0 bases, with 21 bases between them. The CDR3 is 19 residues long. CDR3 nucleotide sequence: TGTGCCAGCAGTGACGGGTGGGCGCGGGTGGGGAGCTCCTACAATGAGCAGTTCTTC. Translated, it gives CASSDGWARVGSSYNEQFF.

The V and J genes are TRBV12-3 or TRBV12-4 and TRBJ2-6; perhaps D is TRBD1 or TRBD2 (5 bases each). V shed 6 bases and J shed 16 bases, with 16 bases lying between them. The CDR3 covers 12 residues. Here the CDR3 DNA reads TGTGCCAGCAGCCCGGGCCTCTGGGGGCTGACTTTC. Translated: CASSPGLWGLTF.

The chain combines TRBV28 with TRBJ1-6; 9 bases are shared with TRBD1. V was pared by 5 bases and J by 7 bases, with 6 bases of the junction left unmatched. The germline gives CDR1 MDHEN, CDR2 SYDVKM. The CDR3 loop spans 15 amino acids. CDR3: CASSVMTGGNSPLHF. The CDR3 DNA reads TGTGCCAGCAGTGTAATGACAGGGGGAAATTCACCCCTCCACTTT.

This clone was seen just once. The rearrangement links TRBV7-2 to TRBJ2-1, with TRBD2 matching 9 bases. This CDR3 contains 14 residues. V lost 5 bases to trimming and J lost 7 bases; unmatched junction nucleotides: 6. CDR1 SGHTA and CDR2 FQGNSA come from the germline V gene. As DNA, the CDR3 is TGTGCCAGCAGCCCCGGCGGGGGGGAAAATGAGCAGTTCTTC. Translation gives CASSPGGGENEQFF.

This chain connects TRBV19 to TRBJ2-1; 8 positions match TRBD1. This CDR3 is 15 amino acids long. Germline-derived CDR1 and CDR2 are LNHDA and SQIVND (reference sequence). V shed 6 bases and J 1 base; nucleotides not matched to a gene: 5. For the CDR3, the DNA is TGTGCCAGTAGAAGGACAGGGCGGTCCTACAATGAGCAGTTCTTC. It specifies CASRRTGRSYNEQFF. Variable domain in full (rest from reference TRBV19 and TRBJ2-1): DGGITQSPKYLFRKEGQNVTLSCEQNLNHDAMYWYRQDPGQGLRLIYYSQIVNDFQKGDIAEGYSVSREKKESFPLTVTSAQKNPTAFYLCASRRTGRSYNEQFFGPGTRLTVL.

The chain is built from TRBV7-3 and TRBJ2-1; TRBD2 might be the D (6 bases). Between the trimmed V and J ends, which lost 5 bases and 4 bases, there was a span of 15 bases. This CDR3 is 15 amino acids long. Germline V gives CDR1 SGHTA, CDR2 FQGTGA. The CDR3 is CASSVGLGDYNEQFF. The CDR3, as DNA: TGTGCCAGCAGCGTGGGACTGGGAGATTACAATGAGCAGTTCTTC. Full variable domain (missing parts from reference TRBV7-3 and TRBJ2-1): GAGVSQTPSNKVTEKGKYVELRCDPISGHTALYWYRQSLGQGPEFLIYFQGTGAADDSGLPNDRFFAVRPEGSVSTLKIQRTERGDSAVYLCASSVGLGDYNEQFFGPGTRLTVL.

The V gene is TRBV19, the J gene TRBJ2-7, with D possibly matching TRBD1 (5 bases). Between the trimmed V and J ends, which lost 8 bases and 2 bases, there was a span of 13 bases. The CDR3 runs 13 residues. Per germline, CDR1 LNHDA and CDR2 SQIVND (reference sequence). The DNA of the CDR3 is TGTGCCAGTTCGACAGCAGCAGCCTACGAGCAGTACTTC. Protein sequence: CASSTAAAYEQYF.

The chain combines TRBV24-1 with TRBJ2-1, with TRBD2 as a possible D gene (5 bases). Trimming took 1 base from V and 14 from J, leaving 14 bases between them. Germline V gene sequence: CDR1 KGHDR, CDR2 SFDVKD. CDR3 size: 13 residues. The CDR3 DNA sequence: TGTGCCACCAGTGATTTTATAGGGAGAAAGAAGTTCTTC. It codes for CATSDFIGRKKFF.